The rows below give T cell receptor beta chains drawn from one sample of a study of T cells in Graves' hyperthyroidism and ophthalmopathy. TCRdb ran MiXCR on the multiplex PCR reads and lists one entry per CDR3 protein. Among under 450,000 distinct CDR3 sequences listed, approximately 12% were seen once. The sample was blood. The receptors originated from a man aged 25 to 45 with Graves' hyperthyroidism that later progressed to Graves' ophthalmopathy. Both conserved end residues are part of each CDR3. The D gene is left open where the match is weak. Only part of the rows carry a size: once, few, many, or a class if the clone is expanded.

J: TRBJ1-2
size: NA
D: NA
V: TRBV12-3/TRBV12-4
DNA: TGTGCCAGCAGCCGAGTTGGAGGGTCGGCGAATGGCTACACCTTC
CDR3: CASSRVGGSANGYTF

J: TRBJ1-5
size: many
D: TRBD1
V: TRBV28
DNA: TGTGCCAGCAGTTTCCAGGACAGGCGATCGATCCCCCAGCATTTT
CDR3: CASSFQDRRSIPQHF

J: TRBJ1-1
size: many
D: NA
V: TRBV7-9
DNA: TGTGCCAGCAGCTTAGAAACCGGGAACACTGAAGCTTTCTTT
CDR3: CASSLETGNTEAFF

J: TRBJ2-1
size: many
D: TRBD1
V: TRBV11-1
DNA: TGTGCCAGCAGCAGAGAGCCGGGACAGGGTTACAATGAGCAGTTCTTC
CDR3: CASSREPGQGYNEQFF

J: TRBJ2-7
size: NA
D: NA
V: TRBV5-1
DNA: TGCGCCAGCAGCTTGGTCGCAGGGCCTTGGTCCGAGCAGTACTTC
CDR3: CASSLVAGPWSEQYF

J: TRBJ2-1
size: NA
D: NA
V: TRBV7-9
DNA: TGTGCCAGCAGCCTCGTCGGGGGCTTCTACAATGAGCAGTTCTTC
CDR3: CASSLVGGFYNEQFF

J: TRBJ2-2
size: many
D: NA
V: TRBV12-3/TRBV12-4
DNA: TGTGCCAGCACTCACACCGGGGAGCTGTTTTTT
CDR3: CASTHTGELFF

J: TRBJ1-1
size: many
D: NA
V: TRBV5-1
DNA: TGCGCCAGCAGCCCCGAGGCCTTGAACACTGAAGCTTTCTTT
CDR3: CASSPEALNTEAFF

J: TRBJ2-6
size: NA
D: NA
V: TRBV7-8
DNA: TGTGCCAGCAGGGTCCTAATTGGGGACTCTGGGGCCAACGTCCTGACTTTC
CDR3: CASRVLIGDSGANVLTF

J: TRBJ2-1
size: few
D: NA
V: TRBV3-1
DNA: TGTGCCAGCAGCCAAGAAGTAGCGGTTGGAAGTGAGCAGTTCTTC
CDR3: CASSQEVAVGSEQFF

J: TRBJ1-6
size: few
D: NA
V: TRBV6-1
DNA: TGTGCCAGCAGAAGGGGCTCCTATAATTCACCCCTCCACTTT
CDR3: CASRRGSYNSPLHF

J: TRBJ1-5
size: few
D: NA
V: TRBV28
DNA: TGTGCCAGCAGTTTTTGGGTGGGGGATCAGCCCCAGCATTTT
CDR3: CASSFWVGDQPQHF

J: TRBJ1-5
size: NA
D: NA
V: TRBV4-3
DNA: TGCGCCAGCAGCCAAGTCCAAGGGCTTGGAGATCAGCCCCAGCATTTT
CDR3: CASSQVQGLGDQPQHF

J: TRBJ2-2
size: many
D: NA
V: TRBV12-3/TRBV12-4
DNA: TGTGCCAGCAGTTTGGGGGGGAACACCGGGGAGCTGTTTTTT
CDR3: CASSLGGNTGELFF

J: TRBJ2-3
size: many
D: TRBD2
V: TRBV4-1
DNA: TGCGCCAGCAGCCAGGGACTAGCGGGGGGTTGGGATACGCAGTATTTT
CDR3: CASSQGLAGGWDTQYF

J: TRBJ1-1
size: few
D: NA
V: TRBV4-1
DNA: TGCGCCAGCAGCCAAGGGGTTGGGATGAACACTGAAGCTTTCTTT
CDR3: CASSQGVGMNTEAFF

J: TRBJ1-5
size: many
D: NA
V: TRBV28
DNA: TGTGCCAGCAGTTTTTCAGGCGATCAGCCCCAGCATTTT
CDR3: CASSFSGDQPQHF

J: TRBJ2-1
size: many
D: NA
V: TRBV6-1
DNA: TGTGCCAGCCGCCCAGTGAGGGGGGCAAAAAATGAGCAGTTCTTC
CDR3: CASRPVRGAKNEQFF

J: TRBJ2-1
size: many
D: TRBD1
V: TRBV20-1
DNA: TGCAGTGCTATTCCGTGGGACAGGGCTTCCTACAATGAGCAGTTCTTC
CDR3: CSAIPWDRASYNEQFF

J: TRBJ1-2
size: NA
D: NA
V: TRBV24-1
DNA: TGTGCCACCAGTAAGGGGGTCTATGGCTACACCTTC
CDR3: CATSKGVYGYTF

J: TRBJ1-2
size: NA
D: TRBD1
V: TRBV5-6
DNA: TGTGCCAGCAGCTATCAGACAGGGGGCGTGTTCGATGGCTACACCTTC
CDR3: CASSYQTGGVFDGYTF

J: TRBJ1-1
size: NA
D: NA
V: TRBV20-1
DNA: TGCAGTGCTAGTTTTGAGGCAGTGGACACTGAAGCTTTCTTT
CDR3: CSASFEAVDTEAFF

J: TRBJ1-1
size: many
D: NA
V: TRBV12-3/TRBV12-4
DNA: TGTGCCAGCACTGGGGGCGGTCGTTCTGAAGCTTTCTTT
CDR3: CASTGGGRSEAFF

J: TRBJ1-2
size: once
D: NA
V: TRBV28
DNA: TGTGCCAGCAGTGATCGTGGAGGCTACACCTTC
CDR3: CASSDRGGYTF

J: TRBJ1-5
size: many
D: NA
V: TRBV6-1
DNA: TGTGCCAGCAAGGGGGGACTCATTAGCAATCAGCCCCAGCATTTT
CDR3: CASKGGLISNQPQHF

J: TRBJ2-5
size: NA
D: TRBD2
V: TRBV5-1
DNA: TGCGCCAGCAGCTTAGCGGGGGTTTTCGGAGAGACCCAGTACTTC
CDR3: CASSLAGVFGETQYF

J: TRBJ1-3
size: NA
D: NA
V: TRBV6-5
DNA: TGTGCCAGCAGTTACTCGTACAGTAGCTCTGGAAACACCATATATTTT
CDR3: CASSYSYSSSGNTIYF

J: TRBJ1-1
size: many
D: TRBD1
V: TRBV7-8
DNA: TGTGCCAGTGGAAGCGGGACAGAAAACACTGAAGCTTTCTTT
CDR3: CASGSGTENTEAFF

J: TRBJ2-3
size: many
D: TRBD1
V: TRBV14
DNA: TGTGCCAGCAGCCCAGGGACAGGGTGGACAGATACGCAGTATTTT
CDR3: CASSPGTGWTDTQYF

J: TRBJ2-5
size: many
D: TRBD2
V: TRBV9
DNA: TGTGCCAGCAGCGCGGGACTAGCGGGGACCCACCAAGAGACCCAGTACTTC
CDR3: CASSAGLAGTHQETQYF

J: TRBJ2-1
size: few
D: NA
V: TRBV6-2/TRBV6-3
DNA: TGTGCCAGCAGTTACTCGAGCGCCTCAACCTACAATGAGCAGTTCTTC
CDR3: CASSYSSASTYNEQFF

J: TRBJ2-7
size: few
D: NA
V: TRBV5-1
DNA: TGCGCCAGCAGCTTGGATTTCAGGGGACCCCACGAGCAGTACTTC
CDR3: CASSLDFRGPHEQYF

J: TRBJ1-2
size: many
D: NA
V: TRBV3-1
DNA: TGTGCCAGCAGCCAAGTCGCCTATGGCTACACCTTC
CDR3: CASSQVAYGYTF

J: TRBJ1-1
size: many
D: NA
V: TRBV11-3
DNA: TGTGCCACCCGGCCAGCGGAAGGTTACACTGAAGCTTTCTTT
CDR3: CATRPAEGYTEAFF

J: TRBJ1-1
size: many
D: NA
V: TRBV29-1
DNA: TGCAGCGTTCCCTCGGGCATCTCAGACACTGAAGCTTTCTTT
CDR3: CSVPSGISDTEAFF

J: TRBJ2-3
size: few
D: NA
V: TRBV12-3/TRBV12-4
DNA: TGTGCCAGCGGGGCAGGCACAGATACGCAGTATTTT
CDR3: CASGAGTDTQYF

J: TRBJ2-5
size: NA
D: TRBD2
V: TRBV5-4
DNA: TGTGCCAGCAGCCCGCAGCGGGGGGTCGGGGAGACCCAGTACTTC
CDR3: CASSPQRGVGETQYF

J: TRBJ2-7
size: many
D: TRBD1
V: TRBV20-1
DNA: TGCAGTGCTAGAGAGCAGACAGGGCTCGAATACGAGCAGTACTTC
CDR3: CSAREQTGLEYEQYF

J: TRBJ2-5
size: NA
D: TRBD2
V: TRBV7-7
DNA: TGTGCCAGCAGCCCCGCCGGGACTAGACAAGAGACCCAGTACTTC
CDR3: CASSPAGTRQETQYF

J: TRBJ2-7
size: many
D: NA
V: TRBV13
DNA: TGTGCCAGCAGCTTAGAGGTTACGGTGGGACGGCAGTACTTC
CDR3: CASSLEVTVGRQYF

J: TRBJ1-1
size: many
D: NA
V: TRBV5-1
DNA: TGCGCCAGCAGCTATACAGGAATGAACACTGAAGCTTTCTTT
CDR3: CASSYTGMNTEAFF

J: TRBJ2-1
size: few
D: NA
V: TRBV20-1
DNA: TGCAGTGCTAGAGATCAGGGGGGCCCTGGATGGTACAATGAGCAGTTCTTC
CDR3: CSARDQGGPGWYNEQFF

J: TRBJ1-4
size: many
D: NA
V: TRBV5-1
DNA: TGCGCCAGCAGCTTGATGGGGGTCGGGCAGGAGGAAAAACTGTTTTTT
CDR3: CASSLMGVGQEEKLFF

J: TRBJ1-4
size: many
D: NA
V: TRBV20-1
DNA: TGCAGTGCTAGAGAGACCCAGGGCCATGAAAAACTGTTTTTT
CDR3: CSARETQGHEKLFF

J: TRBJ2-7
size: few
D: TRBD1
V: TRBV29-1
DNA: TGCAGCGTTTACACAGGGGGGTCCTACGAGCAGTACTTC
CDR3: CSVYTGGSYEQYF

J: TRBJ2-7
size: NA
D: TRBD2
V: TRBV6-8
DNA: TGTGCCAGCAGACCTCTAGCGGGGAGAGGAAACGAGCAGTACTTC
CDR3: CASRPLAGRGNEQYF

J: TRBJ1-5
size: many
D: NA
V: TRBV7-9
DNA: TGTGCCAGCAGCCGGATGGGGTTTAATCAGCCCCAGCATTTT
CDR3: CASSRMGFNQPQHF

J: TRBJ2-3
size: many
D: TRBD1
V: TRBV29-1
DNA: TGCAGCGTGACAAGGACAGGTCGCTATCCTAGCACAGATACGCAGTATTTT
CDR3: CSVTRTGRYPSTDTQYF

J: TRBJ2-7
size: many
D: TRBD2
V: TRBV7-9
DNA: TGTGCCAGCAGCTCCGCGGGACTAGCGCCCTTCAGCTCCTACGAGCAGTACTTC
CDR3: CASSSAGLAPFSSYEQYF

J: TRBJ2-5
size: few
D: TRBD2
V: TRBV20-1
DNA: TGCAGTGCTAGAGGTGAGGCGGGGGTGGGGGAGACCCAGTACTTC
CDR3: CSARGEAGVGETQYF

J: TRBJ2-5
size: few
D: TRBD1
V: TRBV6-1
DNA: TGTGCCAGCAGAAGGGACAGGGACTTTCAAGAGACCCAGTACTTC
CDR3: CASRRDRDFQETQYF

J: TRBJ1-4
size: NA
D: NA
V: TRBV7-9
DNA: TGTGCCAGCAGGGGGGTGGTCGGTGCAACTAATGAAAAACTGTTTTTT
CDR3: CASRGVVGATNEKLFF

J: TRBJ2-3
size: few
D: NA
V: TRBV5-1
DNA: TGCGCCAGCAGCCCCCGGGGGGCTTGGATAGATACGCAGTATTTT
CDR3: CASSPRGAWIDTQYF